This record looks at one TCR beta chain sequence and its context. TCRdb keeps only in-frame clones here, not all; method: immunoSEQ multiplex PCR. The sample consists of approximately 100,000 clones, roughly four fifths of them appearing once. The sample originates from a study of blood T cell repertoires in COVID-19. Study at large: Whether acute or convalescent, the COVID-19 samples came from the United States, Italy and Spain. T cells, B-cell-depleted T cells, or PBMCs supplied cDNA or gDNA.

Seattle participants joined during active infection and were tracked over time. Sequenced sample: peripheral blood. The origin of this receptor is a man older than 75 with COVID-19, enrolled during active disease.

The CDR3 DNA is TGTGCCACTCGGGCGGGATCCGCCGGTAACGGGGAGCTGTTTTTT. Translation: CATRAGSAGNGELFF. This rearrangement joins TRBV24-1 to TRBJ2-2, with D possibly being TRBD2 (6 bases). Per germline, CDR1 KGHDR and CDR2 SFDVKD. CDR3 length equals 15 residues. The ends were cut back, 10 bases at V and 7 bases at J, with 21 bases in the middle.